The present T cell receptor (beta chain) was sequenced within a study of blood T cell repertoires in COVID-19. The method was immunoSEQ multiplex PCR; TCRdb's version includes in-frame clones alone and lacks a portion of them. The data show 200,000 or so clones, over 70% seen once. The germline CDR1 and CDR2 sequences are SGHRS and YFSETQ. The CDR3 contains 13 residues. Trimming took off 4 bases at V and 5 bases at J, with 10 bases between the two ends. The sequencing sample was made of peripheral blood. The chain carries TRBV5-1 and TRBJ1-5; possible D gene TRBD1, 6 bases. The TCR sequence derives from a woman aged 70-85 years with acute or convalescent COVID-19. CDR3 in DNA: TGCGCCAGCAGCCCACAGGGACATCAGCCCCAGCATTTT. This encodes CASSPQGHQPQHF.